The 32 T cell receptor beta chains below were found in one sample sequenced in a study of identical twins. TCRdb fed the 5' RACE reads into MiXCR, producing one record per CDR3 protein. The sample shows 420,000 or so distinct CDR3 sequences, around 20% of them seen only once. Material for sequencing was naive T cells sorted from blood. Receptors originate from a man between 45 and 60 years old in good health.

CDR3 in DNA: TGCGCCAGCAGCTTGCACTTAGCGGGAGGAGCATTTGTGACCCAGTACTTC. The encoded protein is CASSLHLAGGAFVTQYF. V and J are TRBV5-1 and TRBJ2-5; 10 bases are shared with TRBD2. Germline V gene sequence: CDR1 SGHRS, CDR2 YFSETQ. Trimming cost V 1 base and J 7 bases; bases outside gene matches: 13. The CDR3 is 17 amino acids.

J is TRBJ2-3 and V is TRBV20-1; 8 positions agree with TRBD2. Germline CDR1 DFQATT, CDR2 SNEGSKA (reference sequence). The CDR3 consists of 14 residues. J lost 2 bases, V lost 5 bases, and 6 bases had no gene match. CDR3 coding DNA: TGCAGTGCTCCCCGGGGGGGAATCACAGATACGCAGTATTTT. Its protein product is CSAPRGGITDTQYF.

In this sample, this clonotype turned up a few times. The V call is TRBV13, the J call TRBJ2-7; D is undetermined. Germline loops: CDR1 PRHDT, CDR2 FYEKMQ (reference sequence). This CDR3 has 14 amino acids. V lost 5 bases and J 0 bases, leaving 11 bases between the germline ends. The CDR3 sequence: CASSPRRTSYEQYF. The DNA of the CDR3 is TGTGCCAGCAGCCCCCGGCGGACCTCCTACGAGCAGTACTTC.

This clonotype was observed a handful of times. The chain recombines TRBV15 with TRBJ2-7; D call uncertain. Germline lookup yields CDR1 LNHNV and CDR2 YYDKDF (reference sequence). The V gene lost 3 bases and the J gene lost 0 bases, with 6 bases spanning the gap. The CDR3 sequence is 13 residues long. This CDR3 is CATSSSVSYEQYF. The CDR3 DNA reads as TGTGCCACCAGCAGTTCCGTCTCCTACGAGCAGTACTTC. Based on the CDR3 plus reference TRBV15 and TRBJ2-7, the full variable domain is DAMVIQNPRYQVTQFGKPVTLSCSQTLNHNVMYWYQQKSSQAPKLLFHYYDKDFNNEADTPDNFQSRRPNTSFCFLDIRSPGLGDTAMYLCATSSSVSYEQYFGPGTRLTVT.

This clonotype was observed a handful of times. The chain recombines TRBV29-1 with TRBJ2-7; 15 bases are a match to TRBD2. This CDR3 contains 16 residues. Germline lookup yields CDR1 SQVTM and CDR2 ANQGSEA. The trim removed 6 bases at V and 4 bases at J, leaving 10 bases unmatched. The chain's CDR3 is CSVGKGLAGGAYEQYF. CDR3 in DNA: TGCAGCGTCGGAAAGGGACTAGCGGGGGGAGCGTACGAGCAGTACTTC.

The chain links TRBV5-1 to TRBJ1-6; 7 nucleotides line up with TRBD1. The trim removed 4 bases at V and 6 bases at J, leaving 4 bases unmatched. The germline V gene has CDR1 SGHRS and CDR2 YFSETQ. The CDR3 is made up of 14 amino acids. The CDR3 loop is CASSGGQSNSPLHF. The CDR3 nucleotides are TGCGCCAGCAGCGGGGGACAGAGTAATTCACCCCTCCACTTT.

This chain uses TRBV18 with TRBJ2-7, with TRBD2 as a possible D gene (7 bases). Germline V lookup: CDR1 KGHSH, CDR2 LQKENI. The CDR3 runs to 14 residues. Trimming removed 3 bases from V and 5 bases from J, with 14 bases in between. The CDR3 loop reads CASSPVQGGDEQYF. CDR3 in DNA: TGTGCCAGCTCACCGGTACAGGGAGGGGACGAGCAGTACTTC.

Ten or more counts support this clonotype. The chain has TRBV5-1 and TRBJ2-2; D possibly corresponds to TRBD1 (5 bases). Germline CDR1 reads SGHRS; CDR2 reads YFSETQ. The CDR3 extends over 17 amino acids. Trimming stripped 2 bases from V and 0 bases from J, with 14 bases between. The CDR3 protein is CASSLYTGAPNTGELFF. The CDR3 nucleotides read TGCGCCAGCAGCTTATACACAGGCGCCCCGAACACCGGGGAGCTGTTTTTT.

In this sample, this clonotype turned up a few times. V and J are TRBV2 and TRBJ2-3; D uncertain. Per the germline V gene, CDR1 is SNHLY and CDR2 is FYNNEI. The CDR3 is 11 amino acids. V shed 4 bases and J shed 4 bases, with 3 bases lying between them. The DNA for the CDR3 is TGTGCCAGCAGTGTATCAGATACGCAGTATTTT. Residues: CASSVSDTQYF.

This clonotype has only a few counts. V and J are TRBV4-3 and TRBJ1-2; D is possibly TRBD1 (5 bases). V was pared by 1 base and J by 0 bases, with 9 bases between. The CDR3 is 15 amino acids. The germline V gene has CDR1 LGHNA and CDR2 YSLEER. The CDR3 here is CASSQVQGANYGYTF. The CDR3 coding sequence is TGCGCCAGCAGCCAAGTTCAAGGGGCTAACTATGGCTACACCTTC.

This clonotype was recorded many times. The chain recombines TRBV4-2 with TRBJ2-1, with 9 nucleotides matching TRBD2. Germline values: CDR1 LGHNA, CDR2 YNFKEQ. V was clipped by 2 bases and J by 7 bases; unmatched bases: 9. This CDR3 is built from 16 residues. DNA of the CDR3: TGTGCCAGCAGCCAAACATTCGGGACTAGCTTTAATGAGCAGTTCTTC. Translated: CASSQTFGTSFNEQFF.

This clonotype was seen ten or more times. V gene TRBV5-1 combines with J gene TRBJ2-1; D not certain. Germline CDR1 is SGHRS and CDR2 is YFSETQ. V was pared by 4 bases and J by 10 bases, with 15 bases between. The CDR3 is made up of 13 amino acids. CDR3 DNA sequence: TGCGCCAGCAGCGCGTCCTATGCTGGGGAGCAGTTCTTC. This codes for CASSASYAGEQFF.

This clonotype was counted a few times. The V and J genes are TRBV20-1 and TRBJ2-5; D may be TRBD2 (5 bases). Trimming took 2 bases from V and 5 from J, leaving 12 bases between them. The germline CDR1 and CDR2 sequences are DFQATT and SNEGSKA (reference sequence). The CDR3 has 13 amino acids. The CDR3 DNA reads TGCAGTGCTAGATCCAGCGGCTACGAGACCCAGTACTTC. Its protein product is CSARSSGYETQYF.

The V gene is TRBV9, the J gene TRBJ2-1; 9 bases are shared with TRBD2. CDR3 size: 16 residues. Unmatched junction bases numbered 6, after V lost 2 bases and J lost 3 bases. CDR1 SGDLS and CDR2 YYNGEE come from the germline V gene. CDR3 residues: CASSVLGGRDYNEQFF. The CDR3 DNA follows: TGTGCCAGCAGCGTTCTTGGCGGGAGGGACTACAATGAGCAGTTCTTC.

This clonotype was counted at least ten times. The chain recombines TRBV20-1 with TRBJ1-1; TRBD1 is a possible D gene (6 bases). The germline V gene has CDR1 DFQATT and CDR2 SNEGSKA (reference sequence). V lost 5 bases, J lost 4 bases, and 14 bases lay in between. The CDR3 covers 13 residues. Here the CDR3 reads CSAWGHASTEAFF. CDR3 bases: TGCAGTGCTTGGGGACACGCGAGCACTGAAGCTTTCTTT.

This clonotype was observed at least ten times. The rearrangement joins TRBV4-2 to TRBJ2-3, with D perhaps TRBD2 (6 bases). The CDR3 has 15 amino acids. V lost 1 base to trimming and J lost 0 bases, with 8 bases between them. The V gene's germline CDR1 is LGHNA and CDR2 YNFKEQ. The CDR3 reads CASSQGTTSTDTQYF. DNA of the CDR3: TGTGCCAGCAGCCAAGGGACTACCAGCACAGATACGCAGTATTTT.

This rearrangement joins TRBV27 to TRBJ1-2, with D perhaps TRBD1 (5 bases). The CDR3 runs 13 residues. Trimming stripped 8 bases from V and 2 bases from J, with 12 bases between. The germline gives CDR1 MNHEY, CDR2 SMNVEV (reference sequence). CDR3 nucleotides: TGTGCCAGCGCCGGGACGAAAAACTATGGCTACACCTTC. Protein: CASAGTKNYGYTF.

This clonotype has more than one count but fewer than ten. This chain joins TRBV6-1 and TRBJ2-1; D perhaps matches TRBD1 (5 bases). This CDR3 has 15 residues. The germline V gene has CDR1 MNHNS and CDR2 SASEGT. Trimming took 6 bases from V and 2 from J, leaving 14 bases between them. The CDR3 reads CASSTGRYTYNEQFF. The CDR3 nucleotides read TGTGCCAGCAGCACAGGACGGTATACCTACAATGAGCAGTTCTTC.

This clonotype came up a few times. The chain recombines TRBV20-1 with TRBJ2-1; no clear D gene. Germline V gives CDR1 DFQATT, CDR2 SNEGSKA (reference sequence). The CDR3 runs to 15 residues. Trimming removed 5 bases at V and 6 bases at J, with 20 bases between. CDR3 loop: CSAPRAQDGFNEQFF. In DNA form, the CDR3 reads TGCAGTGCTCCCCGGGCTCAAGATGGATTCAATGAGCAGTTCTTC.

The chain has TRBV20-1 and TRBJ2-1, with a possible D match to TRBD2 (5 bases). This CDR3 spans 13 amino acids. CDR1 and CDR2 (germline): DFQATT, SNEGSKA (reference sequence). Trimming stripped 3 bases from V and 5 bases from J, with 11 bases between. CDR3 sequence reads: CSASPSSDNEQFF. CDR3 nucleotides: TGCAGTGCTAGCCCTAGCTCGGACAATGAGCAGTTCTTC.

The chain is built from TRBV12-3 or TRBV12-4 and TRBJ2-5, with a tentative D call TRBD1 (6 bases). The CDR3 is 14 residues long. V was trimmed by 5 bases and J by 2 bases, leaving 12 bases between them. For the CDR3, the DNA is TGTGCCAGCAGTCACCCCAGGGGTCAAGAGACCCAGTACTTC. Its protein is CASSHPRGQETQYF.

This clonotype was counted only a few times. The chain couples TRBV2 to TRBJ2-3; 8 nucleotides agree with TRBD2. The germline V gene has CDR1 SNHLY and CDR2 FYNNEI. The CDR3 sequence is 14 residues long. V trimming: 7 bases; J trimming: 6 bases; junction bases outside the gene matches: 9. The CDR3 loop reads CASIIVAGGDTQYF. The CDR3 DNA reads TGTGCCAGCATTATCGTGGCGGGAGGTGATACGCAGTATTTT.

The V call is TRBV6-5, the J call TRBJ2-7; the D is unclear. CDR3 length: 16 residues. Trimming removed 1 base at V and 1 base at J, with 14 bases between. From germline, CDR1 is MNHEY and CDR2 SVGAGI. CDR3 loop: CASSYFPWTESYEQYF. The CDR3 nucleotides read TGTGCCAGCAGTTACTTTCCCTGGACCGAGTCCTACGAGCAGTACTTC.

The sample holds a few counts of this clonotype. The V gene is TRBV20-1, the J gene TRBJ1-5; 7 bases map to TRBD1. The CDR3 is 17 residues long. V lost 0 bases to trimming and J lost 2 bases; unmatched junction nucleotides: 10. From germline, CDR1 is DFQATT and CDR2 SNEGSKA (reference sequence). Here the CDR3 reads CSARDDKGAPGNQPQHF. The CDR3 DNA reads as TGCAGTGCTAGAGATGATAAGGGGGCGCCGGGCAATCAGCCCCAGCATTTT.

This clonotype was observed many times. The rearrangement links TRBV28 to TRBJ2-7; D call uncertain. CDR1 and CDR2 from the germline V gene are MDHEN and SYDVKM. This CDR3 comprises 15 residues. V was pared by 7 bases and J by 5 bases, with 21 bases between. This chain's CDR3 is CASTLGYGSFNEQYF. CDR3 sequence (DNA): TGTGCCAGCACCTTAGGGTACGGCTCCTTTAACGAGCAGTACTTC.

This chain joins TRBV28 and TRBJ2-7, with 7 bases lining up with TRBD1. The CDR3 sequence is 14 residues long. Per germline, CDR1 MDHEN and CDR2 SYDVKM. After removal of 7 bases from V and 4 bases from J, the junction contained 10 bases not matched to a gene. For the CDR3, the DNA is TGTGCCAGCATTCGAGGGGACAGCCTATACGAGCAGTACTTC. Translation gives CASIRGDSLYEQYF.

This clonotype appeared a few times. The gene calls are TRBV4-2 and TRBJ2-5, with D perhaps assigned TRBD1 or TRBD2 (6 bases each). The CDR3 covers 16 residues. CDR1 LGHNA and CDR2 YNFKEQ come from the germline V gene. V was shortened by 2 bases and J by 4 bases, with 17 bases between the two germline ends. The CDR3 DNA sequence: TGTGCCAGCAGCCAATCGAGAGGGGGGCTCCCAGAGACCCAGTACTTC. Protein: CASSQSRGGLPETQYF.

This clonotype has a handful of counts. V usage is TRBV28 and J usage is TRBJ2-2; 8 bases agree with TRBD1. The CDR3 totals 15 residues. The trim removed 3 bases at V and 5 bases at J, leaving 5 bases unmatched. Germline-derived CDR1 and CDR2 are MDHEN and SYDVKM. The CDR3 DNA follows: TGTGCCAGCAGTTTGGGACAGGATAGGACCGGGGAGCTGTTTTTT. Translation gives CASSLGQDRTGELFF.

This clonotype came up a few times. The chain employs TRBV6-1 and TRBJ2-6; the D gene is possibly TRBD2 (7 bases). The germline V and J ends were trimmed by 6 bases and 2 bases, with 14 bases remaining between them. The CDR3 covers 16 residues. CDR1 is MNHNS and CDR2 is SASEGT in the germline V gene. The CDR3 region has the DNA TGTGCCAGCAGCCTCGTGGGGGGGCCTGGGGCCAACGTCCTGACTTTC. Translation: CASSLVGGPGANVLTF.

This clonotype was seen at least ten times. This sequence joins TRBV20-1 and TRBJ2-2, with D unresolved. CDR1 is DFQATT and CDR2 is SNEGSKA in the germline V gene (reference sequence). The CDR3 has 12 residues. V gave up 3 bases and J gave up 6 bases, with 8 bases separating them. CDR3 coding DNA: TGCAGTGCTAGTTCTGGGGCCGGGGAGCTGTTTTTT. This encodes CSASSGAGELFF.

This clonotype was counted a few times. The genes are TRBV10-3 and TRBJ2-7; 10 bases are a match to TRBD1. V shed 4 bases, J shed 4 bases, and the junction held 13 bases outside the gene matches. From germline, CDR1 is ENHRY and CDR2 SYGVKD. This CDR3 is 17 amino acids long. DNA of the CDR3: TGTGCCATCAGTGGGCACCGGGACAGGGGATCCTTATACGAGCAGTACTTC. Its protein is CAISGHRDRGSLYEQYF.

This clonotype showed up just a few times. The genes are TRBV4-1 and TRBJ2-6; 7 bases line up with TRBD2. V was pared by 0 bases and J by 2 bases, with 1 base of the junction left unmatched. The CDR3 spans 16 residues. Germline CDR1 is MGHRA and CDR2 is YSYEKL. This CDR3 is CASSQEGRAGANVLTF. DNA for the CDR3: TGCGCCAGCAGCCAAGAAGGGAGGGCTGGGGCCAACGTCCTGACTTTC.